Given below is one T cell receptor beta chain in context. The sample comes from a study of blood T cell repertoires in COVID-19. At the level of the study: Italy, Spain and the United States were the sources of the convalescent and acute COVID-19 samples. T cells, B-cell-depleted T cells, or PBMCs provided the cDNA or gDNA that served as material.

Some clones are missing from TCRdb's copy, which holds only in-frame ones; the method was immunoSEQ multiplex PCR. Of 62,000 or so clones listed, approximately 88% are singletons. The CDR3 runs to 16 residues. Unmatched junction bases numbered 6, after V lost 1 base and J lost 1 base. Germline CDR1 and CDR2: SEHNR and FQNEAQ (reference sequence). This clonotype was obtained from a human donor in a cohort sampled during active COVID-19. The J gene is TRBJ2-5, the V gene TRBV7-9; 7 bases map to TRBD2. The sequencing sample was made of peripheral blood. The DNA for the CDR3 is TGTGCCAGCAGCTTAGTTCTCGGGGGGTTCCAAGAGACCCAGTACTTC. Its translation is CASSLVLGGFQETQYF. Full variable domain (remainder filled in from reference TRBV7-9 and TRBJ2-5): DTGVSQNPRHKITKRGQNVTFRCDPISEHNRLYWYRQTLGQGPEFLTYFQNEAQLEKSRLLSDRFSAERPKGSFSTLEIQRTEQGDSAMYLCASSLVLGGFQETQYFGPGTRLLVL.